This TCR beta chain was sequenced for a study of cytomegalovirus exposure and HLA in healthy donors. The method was immunoSEQ multiplex PCR; TCRdb's version includes in-frame clones alone and lacks a portion of them. The table has about 180,000 clones, 85% seen once. Germline V gives CDR1 MGHRA, CDR2 YSYEKL. This CDR3 has 15 residues. J gave up 4 bases and V 0 bases, and 5 bases lay outside the gene matches. Source material: PBMCs. The sequence derives from a man aged 18 to 29 in good health and CMV-seropositive. The chain is built from TRBV4-1 and TRBJ2-7; 8 nucleotides line up with TRBD1. The CDR3 nucleotides are TGCGCCAGCAGCCAAGAAAAAGACAGGGGATACGAGCAGTACTTC. As protein: CASSQEKDRGYEQYF.